This T cell receptor beta chain is drawn from a study of cytomegalovirus exposure and HLA in healthy donors. Turning to the study itself: Approximately 85 million unique TCRs from HLA-typed donors were held in an early data release. The study, taken as a whole, reports: A list of 150 to 200 TCR beta chains associated with cytomegalovirus was given. A later analysis showed TCR association rates differing by HLA locus, peaking at DRB1 and lowest at HLA-C. Earlier analysis yielded a pattern in which most TCR beta V segments were productive about 87% or about 30% of the time.

In the case of this clone: What it binds is not known.

The V end lost 2 bases, the J end lost 1 base, and 12 bases lay between the germline ends. CDR3 length: 15 amino acids. The germline gives CDR1 SGDLS, CDR2 YYNGEE. The PCR contained 60 Vbeta and 13 Jbeta primers. The method was immunoSEQ multiplex PCR; TCRdb's version includes in-frame clones alone and lacks a portion of them. The data contain about 200,000 clones, around 81% of them seen just once; the ten biggest clones take up 1.5% to 2%. The sequenced sample consisted of PBMCs. This receptor was identified in a man aged 18 to 29 in good health and CMV-seronegative. This chain connects TRBV9 to TRBJ2-5, with D perhaps TRBD1 (6 bases). The CDR3 DNA sequence: TGTGCCAGCAGCGTCTTAGGACAGACCCAAGAGACCCAGTACTTC. This sequence encodes CASSVLGQTQETQYF.